This passage covers 20 T cell receptor beta chains from one sample sequenced in a study of radiotherapy plus CTLA-4 blockade in lung cancer. Clones were read by immunoSEQ multiplex PCR, and TCRdb kept only the in-frame ones, dropping some. The data show 50,000 to 65,000 clones, 70% to 80% seen once. Sample: peripheral blood, taken from a patient treated with radiotherapy plus ipilimumab. The source of these receptors is a human donor with non-small cell lung cancer who had a complete response to radiotherapy plus ipilimumab.

The V gene is TRBV9, the J gene TRBJ1-3, with 10 bases lining up with TRBD1. Trimming removed 1 base from V and 3 bases from J; junction bases left unmatched: 16. The germline V gene has CDR1 SGDLS and CDR2 YYNGEE. This CDR3 spans 20 amino acids. The CDR3 sequence is CASSVSGRQGARPGGNTIYF. CDR3 nucleotide sequence: TGTGCCAGCAGCGTATCGGGACGACAGGGGGCTCGGCCAGGTGGAAACACCATATATTTT.

V is TRBV7-8 and J is TRBJ1-1, with D hard to call. V was shortened by 4 bases and J by 1 base, with 7 bases between the two germline ends. This CDR3 has 13 residues. Germline V CDR1 and CDR2: SGHVS, FQNEAQ. This CDR3 is CASSSRENTEAFF. The CDR3 bases are TGTGCCAGCAGCTCCCGGGAGAACACTGAAGCTTTCTTT.

The genes are TRBV7-8 and TRBJ2-7; the D gene is possibly TRBD1 (5 bases). The germline V and J ends were trimmed by 0 bases and 0 bases, with 18 bases remaining between them. The CDR3 loop spans 18 amino acids. Per germline, CDR1 SGHVS and CDR2 FQNEAQ. The CDR3 nucleotides are TGTGCCAGCAGCTTAGCGACAGTTGCGGCGTCTAGCTCCTACGAGCAGTACTTC. Its translation: CASSLATVAASSSYEQYF.

In its sample, this clone was seen a few times. This chain connects TRBV6-6 to TRBJ1-3, with 11 bases matching TRBD1. In germline, CDR1 is MNHNY, CDR2 SVGAGI (reference sequence). The CDR3 sequence is 14 residues long. V was pared by 7 bases and J by 8 bases, with 7 bases of the junction left unmatched. CDR3 coding DNA: TGTGCCAGCACCGCCGGGACAGGGGGGGACACCATATATTTT. Translation: CASTAGTGGDTIYF.

The chain links TRBV7-2 to TRBJ2-7; D perhaps matches TRBD2 (5 bases). CDR3 length: 13 amino acids. Deletions cut 4 bases from V and 5 bases from J, with 12 bases between. Germline loops: CDR1 SGHTA, CDR2 FQGNSA. The CDR3 loop is CASSSHRGDEQYV. In nucleotides, the CDR3 is TGTGCCAGCAGCTCCCACCGGGGTGACGAGCAGTACGTC.

The chain combines TRBV18 with TRBJ1-1, with TRBD1 matching 7 bases. This CDR3 region has 15 residues. The germline V gene encodes CDR1 KGHSH and CDR2 LQKENI. J lost 1 base, V lost 0 bases, and 2 bases had no gene match. Written as DNA, the CDR3 is TGTGCCAGCTCACCACCTGACAGGGAGAACACTGAAGCTTTCTTT. It is translated as CASSPPDRENTEAFF.

V and J are TRBV10-3 and TRBJ2-2; 8 positions agree with TRBD2. With V trimmed by 9 bases and J by 3 bases, 9 bases remained unmatched. Germline V gene lookup returns CDR1 ENHRY and CDR2 SYGVKD. This CDR3 region has 15 residues. In DNA, the CDR3 is TGTGCCATAGGGACGGGGGGGCGTGACACCGGGGAGCTGTTTTTT. Encoded protein: CAIGTGGRDTGELFF.

This clone was seen a few times. The J gene is TRBJ1-2, the V gene TRBV10-3; D not certain. The CDR3 extends over 14 amino acids. Per the germline V gene, CDR1 is ENHRY and CDR2 is SYGVKD. V lost 3 bases, J lost 0 bases, and 8 bases lay in between. This CDR3 reads CAISDKESNYGYTF. CDR3 in DNA: TGTGCCATCAGTGATAAAGAGTCTAACTATGGCTACACCTTC.

This clone has just one count. The gene calls are TRBV19 and TRBJ2-3, with 7 bases identical to TRBD1. The V segment lost 9 bases and the J segment 2 bases; nucleotides outside the gene matches: 8. The CDR3 is 14 residues long. The germline gives CDR1 LNHDA, CDR2 SQIVND (reference sequence). The CDR3 loop reads CASRQGRDTDTQYF. CDR3 nucleotide sequence: TGTGCCAGCCGACAGGGACGGGACACAGATACGCAGTATTTT.

The rearrangement uses TRBV18 and TRBJ2-4, with D hard to call. Trimming stripped 3 bases from V and 0 bases from J, with 12 bases between. CDR1 and CDR2 from the germline V gene are KGHSH and LQKENI. The CDR3 contains 16 residues. The CDR3 sequence is CASSPYSTIAKNIQYF. The CDR3 bases are TGTGCCAGCTCACCCTATTCCACCATAGCCAAAAACATTCAGTACTTC.

The chain recombines TRBV5-4 with TRBJ2-3; 15 nucleotides align to TRBD2. CDR1 and CDR2 (germline): SGHNT, YYREEE (reference sequence). V dropped 2 bases and J dropped 5; count of bases not matched to a gene: 3. The CDR3 is 16 amino acids. The CDR3 DNA is TGTGCCAGCAGCTTTCCGGGACTAGCGGGAGGAGATACGCAGTATTTT. This sequence encodes CASSFPGLAGGDTQYF. The full variable domain, its missing parts supplied by reference TRBV5-4 and TRBJ2-3, is ETGVTQSPTHLIKTRGQQVTLRCSSQSGHNTVSWYQQALGQGPQFIFQYYREEENGRGNFPPRFSGLQFPNYSSELNVNALELDDSALYLCASSFPGLAGGDTQYFGPGTRLTVL.

The chain has TRBV2 and TRBJ1-5; 7 positions agree with TRBD1. The germline gives CDR1 SNHLY, CDR2 FYNNEI. J lost 2 bases, V lost 7 bases, and 2 bases had no gene match. The length of the CDR3 is 13 residues. The CDR3 sequence is CASTGQGNQPQHF. The CDR3 DNA is TGTGCCAGCACTGGACAGGGCAATCAGCCCCAGCATTTT.

J is TRBJ1-5 and V is TRBV5-1; D is ambiguous. This CDR3 is built from 13 residues. The V gene lost 5 bases and the J gene lost 3 bases, with 9 bases spanning the gap. CDR1 is SGHRS and CDR2 is YFSETQ in the germline V gene. The CDR3 DNA is TGCGCCAGCAGTAACAACACCAATCAGCCCCAGCATTTT. It encodes CASSNNTNQPQHF.

The V call is TRBV6-1, the J call TRBJ2-1, with D possibly being TRBD1 (6 bases). The CDR3 contains 17 residues. Germline V lookup: CDR1 MNHNS, CDR2 SASEGT. Between the trimmed V and J ends, which lost 0 bases and 6 bases, there was a span of 18 bases. The CDR3 spells CASSEALFRTVLNEQFF. The CDR3 DNA is TGTGCCAGCAGTGAAGCGCTTTTTAGGACAGTCCTCAATGAGCAGTTCTTC.

The chain carries TRBV18 and TRBJ2-3; TRBD2 matches 12 bases. The trim removed 3 bases at V and 1 base at J, leaving 5 bases unmatched. The CDR3 length is 17 residues. The germline CDR1 and CDR2 sequences are KGHSH and LQKENI. DNA for the CDR3: TGTGCCAGCTCACCCTTCGGACTAGCGGGGCGCACAGATACGCAGTATTTT. Its protein is CASSPFGLAGRTDTQYF.

This clone has only a few counts. The CDR3 nucleotides are TGTGCCAGCAGCCCGGCCGTGGACAGAATAACCTACGAGCAGTACTTC. The encoded protein is CASSPAVDRITYEQYF. This chain links TRBV7-2 with TRBJ2-7; D possibly corresponds to TRBD1 (6 bases). This CDR3 comprises 16 residues. Trimming took off 5 bases at V and 2 bases at J, with 19 bases between the two ends. Germline lookup yields CDR1 SGHTA and CDR2 FQGNSA.

The V call is TRBV28, the J call TRBJ1-6; maybe TRBD1 (6 bases). The germline V and J ends were trimmed by 3 bases and 6 bases, with 9 bases remaining between them. CDR1 is MDHEN, CDR2 SYDVKM, per germline. This CDR3 is 14 amino acids long. The CDR3 spells CASSLGRGNSPLHF. DNA of the CDR3: TGTGCCAGCAGTTTGGGCAGGGGTAATTCACCCCTCCACTTT.

This clone was seen just once. The J gene is TRBJ1-2, the V gene TRBV29-1, with 7 bases identical to TRBD1. CDR3 size: 15 residues. The junction had 7 bases not matched to a gene; V was cut back by 3 bases and J by 0 bases. Germline V CDR1 and CDR2: SQVTM, ANQGSEA. The chain's CDR3 is CSVDRQGIANYGYTF. CDR3 bases: TGCAGCGTTGATAGACAGGGAATAGCTAACTATGGCTACACCTTC.

The rearrangement joins TRBV5-1 to TRBJ2-1; 14 bases match TRBD2. Germline V lookup: CDR1 SGHRS, CDR2 YFSETQ. This CDR3 spans 15 amino acids. V shed 4 bases and J 9 bases; nucleotides not matched to a gene: 6. The CDR3 loop is CASSPGLAGDFEQFF. CDR3 bases: TGCGCCAGCAGCCCGGGACTAGCGGGGGATTTTGAGCAGTTCTTC. The variable domain in full, with the rest retrieved from reference TRBV5-1 and TRBJ2-1, is KAGVTQTPRYLIKTRGQQVTLSCSPISGHRSVSWYQQTPGQGLQFLFEYFSETQRNKGNFPGRFSGRQFSNSRSEMNVSTLELGDSALYLCASSPGLAGDFEQFFGPGTRLTVL.

A few counts support this clone. The rearrangement joins TRBV2 to TRBJ2-4, with TRBD2 matching over 8 bases. The V gene's germline CDR1 is SNHLY and CDR2 FYNNEI. The CDR3 covers 15 residues. After removal of 0 bases from V and 5 bases from J, the junction contained 3 bases not matched to a gene. The CDR3 is CASSEAGGLENIQYF. In nucleotides, the CDR3 is TGTGCCAGCAGTGAAGCTGGGGGACTAGAAAACATTCAGTACTTC.